This paragraph reports one TCR beta chain. Per the original data handling: Amplification of reference gene primers provided the estimated nucleated cell counts. The protocol was immunoSEQ multiplex PCR, while the TCRdb copy is restricted to in-frame clones and leaves out a portion. V and J calls and clone size come straight from that table; D and trimming were deduced from the DNA. This table has approximately 150,000 clones, around 86% appearing once. The entry originates in a study of blood T cell repertoires in COVID-19. The overall study: Acute and convalescent COVID-19 samples came from the United States, Italy and Spain. Sources were T cells, B-cell-depleted T cells, or PBMCs; the material itself was cDNA or gDNA.

Sequencing input: peripheral blood. This sequence was found in a man aged 70-80 years with acute or convalescent COVID-19.

The chain's CDR3 is CASSPGQGRIYYGYTF. In DNA, the CDR3 is TGTGCCAGCAGCCCCGGACAGGGTCGGATTTACTATGGCTACACCTTC. V usage is TRBV11-2 and J usage is TRBJ1-2, with TRBD1 identical over 8 bases. The CDR3 is 16 residues long. The V and J ends lost 5 bases and 3 bases, in that order; junction bases with no gene match: 11. Germline lookup yields CDR1 SGHAT and CDR2 FQNNGV. Using reference TRBV11-2 and TRBJ1-2 for the parts outside the CDR3, the full variable domain is EAGVAQSPRYKIIEKRQSVAFWCNPISGHATLYWYQQILGQGPKLLIQFQNNGVVDDSQLPKDRFSAERLKGVDSTLKIQPAKLEDSAVYLCASSPGQGRIYYGYTFGSGTRLTVV.